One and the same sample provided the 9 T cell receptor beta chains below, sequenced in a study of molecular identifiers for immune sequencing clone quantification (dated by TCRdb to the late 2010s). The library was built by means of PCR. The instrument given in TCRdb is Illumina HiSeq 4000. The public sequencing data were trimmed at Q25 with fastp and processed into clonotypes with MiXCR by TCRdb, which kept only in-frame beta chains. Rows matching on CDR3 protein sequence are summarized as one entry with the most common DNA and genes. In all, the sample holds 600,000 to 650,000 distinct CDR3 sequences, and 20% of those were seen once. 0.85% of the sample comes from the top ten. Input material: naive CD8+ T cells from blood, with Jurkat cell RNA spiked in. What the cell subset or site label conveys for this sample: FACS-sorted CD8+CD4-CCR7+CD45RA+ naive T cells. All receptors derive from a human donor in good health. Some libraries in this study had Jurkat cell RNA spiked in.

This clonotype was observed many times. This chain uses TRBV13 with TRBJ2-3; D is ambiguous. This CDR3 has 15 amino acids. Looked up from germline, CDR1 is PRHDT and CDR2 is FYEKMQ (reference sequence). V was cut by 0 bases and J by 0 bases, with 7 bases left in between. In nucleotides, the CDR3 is TGTGCCAGCAGCTTAGGTGTGGATAGCACAGATACGCAGTATTTT. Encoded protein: CASSLGVDSTDTQYF.

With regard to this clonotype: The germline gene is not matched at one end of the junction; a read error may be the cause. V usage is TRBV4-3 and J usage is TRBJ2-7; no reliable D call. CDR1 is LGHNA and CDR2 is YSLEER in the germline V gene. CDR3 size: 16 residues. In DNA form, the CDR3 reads TGCGCCAGCAGCCAAGATCTAGGGATCAGCTCCTACGAGCAGCACTTC. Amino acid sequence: CASSQDLGISSYEQHF.

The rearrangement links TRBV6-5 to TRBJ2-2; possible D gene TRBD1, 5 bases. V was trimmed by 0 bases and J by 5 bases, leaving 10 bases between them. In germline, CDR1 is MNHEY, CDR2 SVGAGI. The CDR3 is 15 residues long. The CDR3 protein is CASSYSERGTGELFF. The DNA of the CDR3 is TGTGCCAGCAGTTACTCAGAAAGGGGAACCGGGGAGCTGTTTTTT.

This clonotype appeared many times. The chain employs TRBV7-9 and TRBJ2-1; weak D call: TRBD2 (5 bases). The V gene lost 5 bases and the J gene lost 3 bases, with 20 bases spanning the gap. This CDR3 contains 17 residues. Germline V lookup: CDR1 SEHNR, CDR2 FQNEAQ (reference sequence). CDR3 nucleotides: TGTGCCAGCAGCCCAAGGGCGTCGAGGGCAAACTACAATGAGCAGTTCTTC. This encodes CASSPRASRANYNEQFF.

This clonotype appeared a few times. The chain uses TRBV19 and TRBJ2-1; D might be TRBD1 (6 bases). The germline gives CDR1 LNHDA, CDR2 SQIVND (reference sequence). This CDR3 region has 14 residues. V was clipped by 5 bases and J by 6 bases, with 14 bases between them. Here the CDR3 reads CASSEGGRGNEQFF. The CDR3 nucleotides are TGTGCCAGTAGTGAAGGGGGAAGGGGCAATGAGCAGTTCTTC.

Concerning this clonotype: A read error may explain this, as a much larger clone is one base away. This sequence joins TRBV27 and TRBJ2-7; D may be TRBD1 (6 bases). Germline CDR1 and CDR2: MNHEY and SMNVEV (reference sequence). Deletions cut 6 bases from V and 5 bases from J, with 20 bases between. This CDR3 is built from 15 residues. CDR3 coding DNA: TGTGCCAGCAGCCCGATTAACAGGGTTCGGGACGAGCAGTACTTC. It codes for CASSPINRVRDEQYF.

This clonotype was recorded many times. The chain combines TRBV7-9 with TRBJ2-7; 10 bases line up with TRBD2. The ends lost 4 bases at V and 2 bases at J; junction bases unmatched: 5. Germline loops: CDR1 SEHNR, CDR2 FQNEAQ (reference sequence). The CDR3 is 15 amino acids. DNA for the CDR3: TGTGCCAGCAGCTCCACTAGCGGGGATCCCTACGAGCAGTACTTC. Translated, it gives CASSSTSGDPYEQYF.

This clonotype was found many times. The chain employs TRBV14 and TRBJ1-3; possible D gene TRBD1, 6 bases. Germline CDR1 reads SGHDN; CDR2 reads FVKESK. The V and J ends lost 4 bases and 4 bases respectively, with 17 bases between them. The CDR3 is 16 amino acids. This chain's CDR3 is CASSPRLGAAGNTIYF. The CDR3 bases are TGTGCCAGCAGCCCAAGGCTGGGGGCGGCAGGAAACACCATATATTTT.

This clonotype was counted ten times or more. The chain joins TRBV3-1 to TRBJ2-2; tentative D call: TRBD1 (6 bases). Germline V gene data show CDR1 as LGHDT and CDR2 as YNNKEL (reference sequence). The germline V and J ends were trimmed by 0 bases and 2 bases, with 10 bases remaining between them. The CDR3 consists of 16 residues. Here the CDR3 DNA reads TGTGCCAGCAGCCAAGAGGCCGGGACAAACACCGGGGAGCTGTTTTTT. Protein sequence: CASSQEAGTNTGELFF.